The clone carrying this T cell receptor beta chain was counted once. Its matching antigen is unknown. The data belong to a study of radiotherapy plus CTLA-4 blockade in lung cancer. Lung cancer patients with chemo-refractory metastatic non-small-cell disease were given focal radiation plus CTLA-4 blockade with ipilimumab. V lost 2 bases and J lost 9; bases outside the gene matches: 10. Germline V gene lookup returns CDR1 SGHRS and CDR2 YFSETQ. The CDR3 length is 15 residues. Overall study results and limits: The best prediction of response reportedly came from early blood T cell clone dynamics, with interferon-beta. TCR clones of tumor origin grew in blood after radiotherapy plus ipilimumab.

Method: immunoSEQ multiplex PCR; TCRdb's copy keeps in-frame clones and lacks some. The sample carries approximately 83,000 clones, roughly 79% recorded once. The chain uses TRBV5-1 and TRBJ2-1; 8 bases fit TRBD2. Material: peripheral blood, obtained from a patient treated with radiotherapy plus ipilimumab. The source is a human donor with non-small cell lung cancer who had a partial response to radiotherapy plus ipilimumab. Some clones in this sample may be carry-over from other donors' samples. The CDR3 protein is CASSLLSGRAREQFF. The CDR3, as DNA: TGCGCCAGCAGCTTACTCTCCGGGAGGGCCCGTGAGCAGTTCTTC.